This entry lists 23 T cell receptor beta chains sequenced from one sample in a study of T-cell reconstitution after alpha-beta-depleted transplantation in children. Unique molecular identifiers were incorporated during preparation of the TCRbeta library. MiXCR was run by TCRdb on the PCR reads, yielding one entry per CDR3 protein. The table lists fewer than 250,000 distinct CDR3 sequences, around a sixth of them singletons. The sample here was PBMCs, mostly from graft donor cells, taken 360 days after TCRalphabeta/CD19-depleted stem cell transplant. These receptors all stem from a male patient under 10 years old who had a stem cell transplant for acute lymphoblastic leukemia, so the T cells may come from the graft donor.

This clonotype was seen more than once but under ten times. The genes are TRBV25-1 and TRBJ2-3, with 8 nucleotides matching TRBD1. V shed 2 bases, J shed 3 bases, and the junction held 4 bases outside the gene matches. The CDR3 has 15 amino acids. Germline values: CDR1 MGHDK, CDR2 SYGVNS. In nucleotides, the CDR3 is TGTGCCAGCAGTGAAGTTGGGACAGGAACAGATACGCAGTATTTT. Its translation: CASSEVGTGTDTQYF.

This clonotype was counted only a few times. The chain links TRBV7-2 to TRBJ1-1, with D tentatively TRBD1 (5 bases). The V end was cut by 5 bases, the J end by 4 bases, with 11 bases between. The CDR3 is 13 amino acids. Germline V lookup: CDR1 SGHTA, CDR2 FQGNSA. CDR3 residues: CASSQGTFTEAFF. CDR3 bases: TGTGCCAGCAGCCAAGGGACTTTCACTGAAGCTTTCTTT.

V is TRBV5-1 and J is TRBJ1-2, with D perhaps TRBD1 (6 bases). Germline values: CDR1 SGHRS, CDR2 YFSETQ. V lost 2 bases and J 2 bases, leaving 10 bases between the germline ends. CDR3 length equals 14 residues. The CDR3 protein is CASSLGDNNYGYTF. Written as DNA, the CDR3 is TGCGCCAGCAGCTTAGGGGACAACAACTATGGCTACACCTTC.

This clonotype was observed a handful of times. The V gene is TRBV2, the J gene TRBJ1-1; 12 nucleotides match TRBD1. The CDR3 consists of 15 residues. Germline CDR1 reads SNHLY; CDR2 reads FYNNEI. With V trimmed by 10 bases and J by 2 bases, 8 bases remained unmatched. The CDR3: CAISTGTGGNTEAFF. As DNA, the CDR3 is TGTGCCATCTCAACCGGGACAGGGGGCAACACTGAAGCTTTCTTT.

The chain has TRBV5-1 and TRBJ2-4, with 11 bases aligning to TRBD2. V was pared by 3 bases and J by 3 bases, with 5 bases of the junction left unmatched. This CDR3 is built from 16 residues. Germline V gives CDR1 SGHRS, CDR2 YFSETQ. The CDR3 loop reads CASSWTSGSVKNIQYF. CDR3 in DNA: TGCGCCAGCAGCTGGACTAGCGGGTCGGTCAAAAACATTCAGTACTTC.

This clonotype turned up a few times. The chain carries TRBV12-3 or TRBV12-4 and TRBJ1-5; TRBD1 aligns across 8 bases. The CDR3 totals 14 residues. The trim removed 6 bases at V and 5 bases at J, leaving 6 bases unmatched. CDR3 DNA: TGTGCCAGCAGCTCGACAGGGGAATATCAGCCCCAGCATTTT. Its protein is CASSSTGEYQPQHF.

This clonotype was found a few times. The chain couples TRBV29-1 to TRBJ1-2, with D maybe TRBD1 (5 bases). Germline V gives CDR1 SQVTM, CDR2 ANQGSEA. The CDR3 spans 12 residues. V was cut by 4 bases and J by 8 bases, with 14 bases left in between. The CDR3 loop is CSVAGGFIGYTF. CDR3 in DNA: TGCAGCGTTGCCGGGGGTTTCATAGGCTACACCTTC.

This clonotype was recorded a few times. The V call is TRBV19, the J call TRBJ2-1, with 12 bases aligning to TRBD2. The germline V gene encodes CDR1 LNHDA and CDR2 SQIVND (reference sequence). The V gene end was trimmed by 3 bases and the J gene end by 6 bases; junction bases not matched to a gene: 9. The CDR3 totals 17 residues. The CDR3 spells CASSMGETSGGSNEQFF. CDR3 in DNA: TGTGCCAGTAGTATGGGGGAGACTAGCGGGGGTTCCAATGAGCAGTTCTTC.

A few counts support this clonotype. This chain joins TRBV7-2 and TRBJ1-1; TRBD1 is a possible D gene (5 bases). CDR3 length: 15 amino acids. The V end was cut by 1 base, the J end by 3 bases, with 12 bases between. Germline-derived CDR1 and CDR2 are SGHTA and FQGNSA. CDR3 nucleotides: TGTGCCAGCAGCTTAGGGGGGAGTAGGTACACTGAAGCTTTCTTT. Translated: CASSLGGSRYTEAFF. The full variable domain, its missing parts supplied by reference TRBV7-2 and TRBJ1-1, is GAGVSQSPSNKVTEKGKDVELRCDPISGHTALYWYRQSLGQGLEFLIYFQGNSAPDKSGLPSDRFSAERTGGSVSTLTIQRTQQEDSAVYLCASSLGGSRYTEAFFGQGTRLTVV.

This clonotype occurred many times. The chain links TRBV29-1 to TRBJ2-3; 11 bases map to TRBD2. Per germline, CDR1 SQVTM and CDR2 ANQGSEA. The ends lost 3 bases at V and 4 bases at J; junction bases unmatched: 0. This CDR3 has 13 amino acids. The DNA of the CDR3 is TGCAGCGTTGATAGCGGGGGGGCAGATACGCAGTATTTT. Protein product: CSVDSGGADTQYF.

The V and J genes are TRBV20-1 and TRBJ2-2; 7 positions match TRBD2. Unmatched junction bases numbered 9, after V lost 3 bases and J lost 5 bases. The CDR3 totals 15 residues. CDR1 is DFQATT and CDR2 is SNEGSKA in the germline V gene (reference sequence). The CDR3 region has the DNA TGCAGTGCTAGTAAGGGAGGGCGGGGGACCGGGGAGCTGTTTTTT. This gives the protein CSASKGGRGTGELFF.

The J gene is TRBJ1-5, the V gene TRBV15; D unclear. Germline-derived CDR1 and CDR2 are LNHNV and YYDKDF (reference sequence). V was pared by 0 bases and J by 5 bases, with 2 bases between. The CDR3 length is 12 residues. The CDR3: CATSRDDQPQHF. CDR3 coding DNA: TGTGCCACCAGCAGAGATGATCAGCCCCAGCATTTT.

This clonotype occurred many times. The chain recombines TRBV12-3 or TRBV12-4 with TRBJ2-1; TRBD2 agrees at 7 bases. V shed 5 bases and J 6 bases; nucleotides not matched to a gene: 7. The length of the CDR3 is 14 residues. The CDR3 sequence: CASSRSRGSNEQFF. Here the CDR3 DNA reads TGTGCCAGCAGTCGATCGCGGGGGTCCAATGAGCAGTTCTTC.

This clonotype was seen a handful of times. The V call is TRBV5-1, the J call TRBJ1-5; 11 nucleotides agree with TRBD1. The V and J ends lost 5 bases and 6 bases, in that order; junction bases with no gene match: 7. Germline-derived CDR1 and CDR2 are SGHRS and YFSETQ. The CDR3 totals 15 residues. CDR3: CASRLSGQGGQPQHF. CDR3 sequence (DNA): TGCGCCAGCAGGCTCTCGGGACAGGGGGGTCAGCCCCAGCATTTT.

This clonotype appeared a few times. The gene calls are TRBV6-1 and TRBJ1-2, with D perhaps matching TRBD1 (5 bases). CDR3 length: 16 amino acids. From germline, CDR1 is MNHNS and CDR2 SASEGT. V shed 6 bases and J shed 2 bases, with 19 bases lying between them. CDR3 coding DNA: TGTGCCAGCAGCCCCCGAGGGGACCGTAAGAACTATGGCTACACCTTC. This encodes CASSPRGDRKNYGYTF.

This clonotype has just a few counts. The chain carries TRBV11-2 and TRBJ1-1; 7 nucleotides align to TRBD1. J was trimmed by 8 bases and V by 1 base; bases with no gene match: 10. Germline V CDR1 and CDR2: SGHAT, FQNNGV. This CDR3 has 15 amino acids. This CDR3 is CASSLGSQGRREAFF. CDR3 DNA sequence: TGTGCCAGCAGCTTAGGGTCACAGGGGCGTAGGGAAGCTTTCTTT.

V usage is TRBV5-1 and J usage is TRBJ1-1; D is perhaps TRBD1 (5 bases). This CDR3 has 15 amino acids. Trimming took 4 bases from V and 4 from J, leaving 17 bases between them. Germline lookup yields CDR1 SGHRS and CDR2 YFSETQ. CDR3 protein: CASSPLGEWGTEAFF. The CDR3 DNA sequence: TGCGCCAGCAGCCCGTTGGGGGAGTGGGGCACTGAAGCTTTCTTT.

This clonotype was seen only a few times. V usage is TRBV5-1 and J usage is TRBJ1-3, with D uncertain. The ends were cut back, 3 bases at V and 0 bases at J, with 19 bases in the middle. The CDR3 consists of 18 residues. Germline-derived CDR1 and CDR2 are SGHRS and YFSETQ. Here the CDR3 reads CASSSWSIGSLSGNTIYF. The CDR3 DNA follows: TGCGCCAGCAGCTCTTGGAGTATCGGGAGCCTCTCTGGAAACACCATATATTTT.

The V and J genes are TRBV20-1 and TRBJ2-5, with D possibly called TRBD1 or TRBD2 (5 bases each). V lost 0 bases and J 4 bases, leaving 12 bases between the germline ends. CDR1 is DFQATT, CDR2 SNEGSKA, per germline (reference sequence). The CDR3 contains 14 residues. This CDR3 is CSARDPVGGETQYF. In DNA, the CDR3 is TGCAGTGCTAGAGACCCCGTTGGGGGAGAGACCCAGTACTTC.

Regarding this clonotype: A read error may explain this, as a much larger clone is one base away. The V call is TRBV27, the J call TRBJ1-6; weak D call: TRBD1 (6 bases). This CDR3 has 13 residues. The germline CDR1 and CDR2 sequences are MNHEY and SMNVEV (reference sequence). CDR3 loop: CAGSSDSNSPLHF. The DNA for the CDR3 is TGTGCCGGCAGTTCGGACAGTAATTCACCCCTCCACTTT.

This clonotype was counted only a few times. CDR3 bases: TGTGCCAGCAGCCAAGGCTCCGGGGGTGGAGATACGCAGTATTTT. Its translation: CASSQGSGGGDTQYF. The V call is TRBV3-1, the J call TRBJ2-3; possibly TRBD2 for D (6 bases). V was clipped by 1 base and J by 5 bases, with 13 bases between them. Germline lookup yields CDR1 LGHDT and CDR2 YNNKEL (reference sequence). This CDR3 contains 15 residues.

The chain is built from TRBV5-6 and TRBJ2-1; 8 positions match TRBD2. V was clipped by 1 base and J by 4 bases; unmatched bases: 10. Germline values: CDR1 SGHDT, CDR2 YYEEEE. The CDR3 contains 17 residues. CDR3 loop: CASSLFGGLAGYNEQFF. The CDR3, as DNA: TGTGCCAGCAGCTTGTTTGGGGGCCTAGCGGGTTACAATGAGCAGTTCTTC.

This clonotype was counted between two and nine times. A junction boundary mismatches the germline segment, possibly from a read error. The rearrangement links TRBV19 to TRBJ1-2, with D possibly being TRBD1 (6 bases). This CDR3 has 13 amino acids. The germline V gene has CDR1 LNHDA and CDR2 SQIVND (reference sequence). CDR3 sequence: CASSVDRNYGYTF. CDR3 DNA sequence: TGTGCCAGTAGTGTAGACAGGAACTATGGCTACACCTTC.